This is a list of T cell receptor beta chains from one sample in a study of blood T cell repertoires in COVID-19. Assay: immunoSEQ multiplex PCR; the TCRdb copy retains only in-frame clones and omits some. The sample includes 85,000 to 120,000 clones, around four fifths of them seen just once. Material: peripheral blood. These receptors were taken from a man aged 40-49 years with active or convalescent COVID-19. Each CDR3 is given with its conserved first and last residue. The D gene is left open where the match is weak. Clone size is given for some rows only: seen once, a few or many times, or a class if the clone is expanded.

j_call d_call clone_size v_call cdr3_nt cdr3_aa
TRBJ2-1 . few TRBV29-1 TGCAGCGTTGAAGCGAGTACTACTGCCTACAATGAGCAGTTCTTC CSVEASTTAYNEQFF
TRBJ2-3 TRBD1 . TRBV5-6 TGTGCCAGCAGGAGGACAGGGTACACAGATACGCAGTATTTT CASRRTGYTDTQYF
TRBJ1-4 . . TRBV21-1 TGTGCCAGCTCCCCCCCGGGACATCCTATCTATGAAAAACTGTTTTTT CASSPPGHPIYEKLFF
TRBJ2-2 TRBD2 . TRBV19 TGTGCCAGCCGTAGGACTAGCGGAAACACCGGGGAGCTGTTTTTT CASRRTSGNTGELFF
TRBJ1-1 TRBD1 . TRBV6-5 TGTGCCAGCAGCCCCGGGACAGGGGGCACTGAAGCTTTCTTT CASSPGTGGTEAFF
TRBJ1-1 TRBD1 once TRBV11-2 TGTGCCAGCAGGCTCGACAGGGGCTCCACTGAAGCTTTCTTT CASRLDRGSTEAFF
TRBJ1-6 . . TRBV10-2 TGCGCCAGCATGAGGGACTCTTCAGGGTTCCACTTT CASMRDSSGFHF
TRBJ1-6 TRBD1 . TRBV3-1/TRBV3-2 TGTGCCAGCAGCCGTGAATCCGGGACAGGGAACTCACCCCTCCACTTT CASSRESGTGNSPLHF
TRBJ2-3 TRBD2 . TRBV5-6 TGTGCCAGCAGTACTGCTAGCGGGGGGTCTACCAAAGATACGCAGTATTTT CASSTASGGSTKDTQYF
TRBJ2-2 TRBD2 . TRBV20-1 TGCAGTGCTAGTGGCCAGCGGGGGAACACCGGGGAGCTGTTTTTT CSASGQRGNTGELFF
TRBJ1-1 . . TRBV2 TGTGCCAGCAGCCCTCCGACAGGTTTGGGGCATGAAGCTTTCTTT CASSPPTGLGHEAFF
TRBJ2-5 TRBD1 . TRBV5-1 TGCGCCAGCAGCTTGCCAGGGGGCAGGCAAGAGACCCAGTACTTC CASSLPGGRQETQYF
TRBJ1-3 . . TRBV21-1 TGTGCCAGCAGCAAATGGGAGGTCGGAAACACCATATATTTT CASSKWEVGNTIYF
TRBJ2-7 . . TRBV12-5 TGTGCTAGTGGTTTGGACACCTCGAGGGACGAGCAGTACTTC CASGLDTSRDEQYF
TRBJ2-5 TRBD2 . TRBV30 TGTGCCTGGGATAGCGGGGGGGCGGGCGAGACCCAGTACTTC CAWDSGGAGETQYF
TRBJ2-7 . . TRBV5-1 TGCGCCAGCAGCTTGGGGCTTACAGGGAGCTCCTACGAGCAGTACTTC CASSLGLTGSSYEQYF
TRBJ2-7 TRBD2 . TRBV19 TGTGCCAGTAGTATTTCGGGGGGGAAAACCTACGAGCAGTACTTC CASSISGGKTYEQYF
TRBJ1-5 . . TRBV6-5 TGTGCCAGCAGTCTTCAGAGCAATCAGCCCCAGCATTTT CASSLQSNQPQHF
TRBJ1-5 . . TRBV6-2/TRBV6-3 TGTGCCAGCAGTTATGAAAAGGGGAATGGGCAATATAGCAATCAGCCCCAGCATTTT CASSYEKGNGQYSNQPQHF
TRBJ2-2 TRBD1 . TRBV7-9 TGTGCCAGCAGAACAGCAGGGGGCTCGAACACCGGGGAGCTGTTTTTT CASRTAGGSNTGELFF
TRBJ1-3 . . TRBV11-2 TGTGCCAGCAGCTTACCTGGCGGAAACACCATATATTTT CASSLPGGNTIYF
TRBJ1-6 TRBD1 . TRBV18 TGTGCCAGCTCACTCCAGGGGGCTGGTAATTCACCCCTCCACTTT CASSLQGAGNSPLHF
TRBJ2-5 . . TRBV9 TGTGCCAGCAGCGAACAGGGAGGGACGGAGACCCAGTACTTC CASSEQGGTETQYF
TRBJ1-1 . . TRBV6-1 TGTGCCAGCAGTGAAAGAGACACTGAAGCTTTCTTT CASSERDTEAFF
TRBJ2-2 TRBD2 . TRBV23-1 TGCGCCAGCAGTCAAACGGGGGGCACCGGGGAGCTGTTTTTT CASSQTGGTGELFF
TRBJ1-6 . . TRBV29-1 TGCAGCGTTGCTGCGGACAGAGGCTCACCCCTCCACTTT CSVAADRGSPLHF
TRBJ2-2 TRBD1 . TRBV3-1/TRBV3-2 TGTGCCAGCAGCCGACAGGGGGGGGCCGGGGAGCTGTTTTTT CASSRQGGAGELFF
TRBJ1-6 . . TRBV7-9 TGTGCCAGCAGCCCTGATACAGGGTTTGGTTCACCCCTCCACTTT CASSPDTGFGSPLHF
TRBJ1-1 TRBD1 . TRBV2 TGTGCCAGCAGATATAACAGGGGGTCGAGTCTGGCTGAAGCTTTCTTT CASRYNRGSSLAEAFF
TRBJ2-1 . . TRBV6-6 TGTGCCAGCAGTTACACCGACAGGAACAATGAGCAGTTCTTC CASSYTDRNNEQFF
TRBJ2-5 TRBD2 . TRBV6-1 TGTGCCAGCAGTGATCCCCGCGGGGGGGCCCGAGAGACCCAGTACTTC CASSDPRGGARETQYF
TRBJ1-1 TRBD1 few TRBV5-6 TGTGCCAGCAGCTTGGGAGACAGGGCCGGGACTGAAGCTTTCTTT CASSLGDRAGTEAFF